The source of this TCR beta chain is a study of cytomegalovirus exposure and HLA in healthy donors. Study findings and constraints: The authors later linked a missense DCLRE1C variant to TCR beta V- and J-gene trimming. Solely CMV serostatus was available to characterize immune exposure. Later work showed greater clonal expansion in HLA-associated TCR beta chains than in equally common others.

The V gene's germline CDR1 is MNHEY and CDR2 SMNVEV (reference sequence). The V gene lost 0 bases and the J gene lost 3 bases, with 21 bases spanning the gap. The CDR3 is 18 residues long. The PCR made use of 60 Vbeta and 13 Jbeta primers. TCRdb's copy holds only in-frame clones and misses some; the assay was immunoSEQ multiplex PCR. This sample yields approximately 220,000 clones, of which approximately 80% are seen a single time; 0.71% belongs to the top ten. Worth noting for this clone: The target antigen is unknown.

The clonotype originates from a boy between 2 and 10 years old in good health and CMV-seronegative. Sequenced material: PBMCs. V gene TRBV27 combines with J gene TRBJ2-7, with D possibly being TRBD1 (6 bases). CDR3: CASSLSPNREFYYYEQYF. The CDR3 DNA is TGTGCCAGCAGTTTATCTCCGAACAGGGAATTTTACTACTACGAGCAGTACTTC.